Included here is one T cell receptor (beta chain) sequence, with context. Its antigen is not known. V lost 0 bases and J 1 base, leaving 13 bases between the germline ends. Germline V lookup: CDR1 SGHRS, CDR2 YFSETQ. CDR3 size: 16 residues. Regarding donors, all were healthy bone marrow donors. The data are from a study of cytomegalovirus exposure and HLA in healthy donors. Study-wide findings and caveats: Being indistinguishable, some V segments were excluded, TRBV6-2 and TRBV6-3 among them. The classifier, whose performance was assessed in both the original and validation cohorts, reportedly diagnosed cytomegalovirus status with high specificity and sensitivity.

13 Jbeta primers and 60 Vbeta primers were used for the PCR. Repertoires were generated with immunoSEQ multiplex PCR, while TCRdb's copy carries only in-frame clones and drops some. Among over 95,000 clones listed, 74% were seen once. Sequencing was performed on PBMCs. The V gene is TRBV5-1, the J gene TRBJ1-1, with a weak D call TRBD1 (6 bases). This clonotype was obtained from a human donor in good health. DNA of the CDR3: TGCGCCAGCAGCTTGGCTGGCGGGGGCGGGAACACTGAAGCTTTCTTT. Its protein product is CASSLAGGGGNTEAFF.